This section outlines one T cell receptor beta chain sequence together with its context. Its antigen is undetermined. These data originate in a study of a mutant IDH1 vaccine in newly diagnosed glioma. On the study more broadly: Every participant had undergone radiotherapy, temozolomide, or both before, and most underwent both.

The time point denotes: week 5, during vaccination. Every vaccine dose comprised 300 ug of mutant IDH1 20-mer peptide plus topical imiquimod. Tumors from donors were new WHO grade 3 or 4 IDH1-mutant astrocytomas with ATRX loss. Overall study results and limits: Pseudoprogression looked unconnected to shifts in top peripheral T cell clonotypes.

The protocol was immunoSEQ multiplex PCR, while the TCRdb copy is restricted to in-frame clones and leaves out a portion. Of 45,000 to 60,000 clones in the sample, 78% were seen once. CDR1 and CDR2 (germline): SGHVS, FQNEAQ. The CDR3 is 13 amino acids. Trimming left V 6 bases short and J 2 bases short, with 11 bases between. The sample consisted of PBMCs, taken from a glioma patient whose treatment included an IDH1 peptide vaccine. The sequence was obtained from a man between 45 and 60 years old with glioma. The rearrangement uses TRBV7-8 and TRBJ2-7; unclear D gene. The CDR3 loop is CASSFGETYEQYF. DNA of the CDR3: TGTGCCAGCAGTTTTGGAGAAACCTACGAGCAGTACTTC.